This entry lists 2 T cell receptor beta chains sequenced from one sample in a study of blood T cell repertoires in COVID-19 (dated by TCRdb to the early 2020s). Receptor amplification or capture employed the immunoSEQ multiplex PCR assay. The immuneACCESS repertoire file appears here via TCRdb, limited to in-frame rearrangements. These files lack a portion of the clones; in checked studies, under half of the deficit traces to unresolved V genes, and the cause of the others is not known. The sample profile shows around 210,000 clones; 80% to 90% of them were found once. The ten largest make up roughly 1.5% of the sample. The sample taken for sequencing was peripheral blood. The receptors derive from a man aged 18 to 29 with active or convalescent COVID-19.

The chain employs TRBV5-4 and TRBJ2-1, with 8 nucleotides matching TRBD2. The CDR3 spans 14 residues. CDR1 is SGHNT and CDR2 is YYREEE in the germline V gene (reference sequence). V shed 0 bases, J shed 7 bases, and the junction held 3 bases outside the gene matches. The CDR3 sequence is CASSLAGGPNEQFF. Here the CDR3 DNA reads TGTGCCAGCAGCTTGGCGGGAGGGCCGAATGAGCAGTTCTTC.

This clone was seen only a few times. J is TRBJ2-1 and V is TRBV24-1; D possibly corresponds to TRBD1 (6 bases). The CDR3 sequence is 16 residues long. V lost 3 bases and J 3 bases, leaving 14 bases between the germline ends. The germline CDR1 and CDR2 sequences are KGHDR and SFDVKD. The CDR3 nucleotides read TGTGCCACCAGTGATGATGACAGGACGCTCTACAATGAGCAGTTCTTC. This translates into CATSDDDRTLYNEQFF.